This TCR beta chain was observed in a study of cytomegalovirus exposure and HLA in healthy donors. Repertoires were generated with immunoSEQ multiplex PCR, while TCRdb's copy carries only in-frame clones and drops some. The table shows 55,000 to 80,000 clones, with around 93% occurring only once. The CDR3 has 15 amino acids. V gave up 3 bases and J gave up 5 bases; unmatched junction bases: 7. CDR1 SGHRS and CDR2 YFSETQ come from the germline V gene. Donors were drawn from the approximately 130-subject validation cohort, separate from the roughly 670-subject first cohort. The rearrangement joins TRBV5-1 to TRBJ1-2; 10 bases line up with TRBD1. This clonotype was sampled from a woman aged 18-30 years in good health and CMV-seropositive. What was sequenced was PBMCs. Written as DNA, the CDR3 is TGCGCCAGCAGCTCTGGGACAGGGGCATATTATGGCTACACCTTC. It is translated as CASSSGTGAYYGYTF.